The 21 T cell receptor beta chains given below trace back to one sample, sequenced in a study of CD8 T cells in Susac syndrome. With random hexamers, 0.5 to 1 ug RNA was reverse transcribed. TCRdb reprocessed the immunoSEQ multiplex PCR reads with MiXCR, giving one entry per CDR3 protein. This sample has about 150,000 distinct CDR3 sequences, with approximately 95% found just once. Specimen: CD4+ T cells from PBMCs. These receptors all come from a human donor with Susac syndrome.

This rearrangement joins TRBV29-1 to TRBJ2-1, with 10 bases fitting TRBD2. Germline CDR1 SQVTM, CDR2 ANQGSEA. This CDR3 contains 14 residues. The V and J ends lost 2 bases and 4 bases, in that order; junction bases with no gene match: 2. The CDR3 sequence: CSVERTSGYNEQFF. CDR3 coding DNA: TGCAGCGTTGAAAGGACTAGCGGATACAATGAGCAGTTCTTC.

The rearrangement joins TRBV20-1 to TRBJ1-5; TRBD1 is a possible D gene (5 bases). Trimming removed 3 bases at V and 5 bases at J, with 11 bases between. The length of the CDR3 is 13 residues. CDR1 and CDR2 (germline): DFQATT, SNEGSKA (reference sequence). Here the CDR3 DNA reads TGCAGTGCTAGCACGCAAGGGGATCAGCCCCAGCATTTT. Translating it yields CSASTQGDQPQHF.

V and J are TRBV5-6 and TRBJ2-7, with D hard to call. In germline, CDR1 is SGHDT, CDR2 YYEEEE. Trimming took 1 base from V and 4 from J, leaving 6 bases between them. The CDR3 loop spans 12 amino acids. DNA for the CDR3: TGTGCCAGCAGCTTGCAAGGGTACGAGCAGTACTTC. Translating it yields CASSLQGYEQYF.

The chain uses TRBV12-3 or TRBV12-4 and TRBJ2-5; 8 bases agree with TRBD1. CDR3 size: 13 residues. After removal of 6 bases from V and 9 bases from J, the junction contained 9 bases not matched to a gene. CDR3 sequence: CASRLGQESPQYF. The CDR3 nucleotides are TGTGCCAGCAGACTGGGACAGGAGTCGCCCCAGTACTTC.

This clonotype was recorded once. V usage is TRBV5-4 and J usage is TRBJ2-3, with D perhaps matching TRBD1 (6 bases). CDR1 and CDR2 from the germline V gene are SGHNT and YYREEE (reference sequence). The ends were cut back, 3 bases at V and 2 bases at J, with 16 bases in the middle. CDR3 size: 16 residues. This CDR3 is CASSSRRGADTDTQYF. CDR3 in DNA: TGTGCCAGCAGCTCCCGCAGGGGAGCGGACACAGATACGCAGTATTTT.

This clonotype is a singleton in its sample. This chain joins TRBV20-1 and TRBJ1-2; no reliable D call. The germline V and J ends were trimmed by 3 bases and 4 bases, with 12 bases remaining between them. CDR3 size: 13 residues. The germline CDR1 and CDR2 sequences are DFQATT and SNEGSKA (reference sequence). The CDR3 loop reads CSASRPEFYGYTF. The CDR3 DNA is TGCAGTGCTAGTCGTCCAGAATTCTATGGCTACACCTTC.

The chain has TRBV23-1 and TRBJ2-4; no definite D call. TRBV23-1 is an ORF; its function is uncertain. Trimming removed 7 bases from V and 7 bases from J, with 5 bases in between. CDR3 length: 10 amino acids. This CDR3 is CASTGNIQYF. The CDR3 DNA reads as TGCGCCAGCACGGGCAACATTCAGTACTTC.

This rearrangement joins TRBV9 to TRBJ2-7, with D unclear. Germline V CDR1 and CDR2: SGDLS, YYNGEE. The CDR3 is made up of 13 amino acids. Trimming cost V 3 bases and J 3 bases, with 10 bases left between them. The CDR3 loop reads CASSAAPNYEQYF. The CDR3 bases are TGTGCCAGCAGCGCGGCCCCGAACTACGAGCAGTACTTC. Together with reference TRBV9 and TRBJ2-7, the CDR3 gives the full variable domain: DSGVTQTPKHLITATGQRVTLRCSPRSGDLSVYWYQQSLDQGLQFLIQYYNGEERAKGNILERFSAQQFPDLHSELNLSSLELGDSALYFCASSAAPNYEQYFGPGTRLTVT.

V usage is TRBV5-4 and J usage is TRBJ2-1; 9 bases align to TRBD2. The germline gives CDR1 SGHNT, CDR2 YYREEE (reference sequence). V trimming: 4 bases; J trimming: 0 bases; junction bases outside the gene matches: 5. The CDR3 is made up of 16 amino acids. The CDR3 sequence is CASSRSGGSSYNEQFF. CDR3 DNA sequence: TGTGCCAGCAGCAGGAGCGGGGGGAGCTCCTACAATGAGCAGTTCTTC.

The chain carries TRBV29-1 and TRBJ2-1, with TRBD1 matching 12 bases. Per germline, CDR1 SQVTM and CDR2 ANQGSEA. The junction had 16 bases not matched to a gene; V was cut back by 6 bases and J by 10 bases. CDR3 size: 16 residues. The CDR3 nucleotides are TGCAGCGTATCTGGTGCGTCCGGGACAGGGGGCGGAGAGCAGTTCTTC. It is translated as CSVSGASGTGGGEQFF.

The chain combines TRBV20-1 with TRBJ1-6, with 8 bases matching TRBD1. V shed 3 bases, J shed 8 bases, and the junction held 6 bases outside the gene matches. CDR3 length equals 14 residues. Germline V gene data show CDR1 as DFQATT and CDR2 as SNEGSKA (reference sequence). CDR3 sequence reads: CSASLGQGYSPLHF. CDR3 sequence (DNA): TGCAGTGCTAGCCTCGGACAGGGTTATTCACCCCTCCACTTT.

This clonotype was seen once. This chain joins TRBV25-1 and TRBJ1-2, with a possible D match to TRBD1 (5 bases). V was trimmed by 7 bases and J by 2 bases, leaving 11 bases between them. The germline gives CDR1 MGHDK, CDR2 SYGVNS. The CDR3 runs to 13 residues. The CDR3 DNA reads TGTGCCAGCACGGGGGTGGGAAACTATGGCTACACCTTC. This codes for CASTGVGNYGYTF.

The chain combines TRBV7-2 with TRBJ2-7; D might be TRBD2 (5 bases). V was shortened by 0 bases and J by 2 bases, with 8 bases between the two germline ends. The germline V gene has CDR1 SGHTA and CDR2 FQGNSA. The CDR3 has 14 amino acids. CDR3 loop: CASSLAPAAYEQYF. CDR3 nucleotides: TGTGCCAGCAGCTTAGCTCCAGCGGCCTACGAGCAGTACTTC.

The V call is TRBV5-1, the J call TRBJ1-2, with 9 bases that match TRBD1. The CDR3 is 15 residues long. The germline V gene has CDR1 SGHRS and CDR2 YFSETQ. After removal of 4 bases from V and 4 bases from J, the junction contained 8 bases not matched to a gene. The CDR3 is CASSPKVDRGYGYTF. The CDR3 nucleotides are TGCGCCAGCAGCCCGAAGGTGGACAGGGGCTATGGCTACACCTTC.

This sequence joins TRBV12-3 or TRBV12-4 and TRBJ2-5; D may match TRBD1 or TRBD2 (5 bases each). The V and J ends lost 4 bases and 4 bases respectively, with 7 bases between them. There are 12 residues in the CDR3. In DNA, the CDR3 is TGTGCCAGCAGTTCAGGGAGAGAGACCCAGTACTTC. This codes for CASSSGRETQYF.

The chain joins TRBV3-1 to TRBJ2-3; D is undetermined. The CDR3 length is 12 residues. The ends were cut back, 4 bases at V and 6 bases at J, with 8 bases in the middle. The germline CDR1 and CDR2 sequences are LGHDT and YNNKEL (reference sequence). CDR3 nucleotides: TGTGCCAGCAGCCTCCGCTCGGATACGCAGTATTTT. The encoded protein is CASSLRSDTQYF.

This clonotype was seen only once. J is TRBJ2-5 and V is TRBV7-6, with D possibly being TRBD1 (5 bases). CDR1 and CDR2 from the germline V gene are SGHVS and FNYEAQ. V was pared by 2 bases and J by 7 bases, with 14 bases between. This CDR3 spans 14 amino acids. CDR3 protein: CASSLPGMHRTQYF. CDR3 sequence (DNA): TGTGCCAGCAGCTTACCAGGGATGCATCGGACCCAGTACTTC.

The gene calls are TRBV19 and TRBJ1-2, with 8 bases fitting TRBD1. Germline assignment: CDR1 LNHDA and CDR2 SQIVND (reference sequence). J was trimmed by 5 bases and V by 3 bases; bases with no gene match: 8. The CDR3 has 15 residues. The CDR3 DNA follows: TGTGCCAGTAGTATCCGGACAGGGCCCCTTTATGGCTACACCTTC. This codes for CASSIRTGPLYGYTF. Drawing the rest from reference TRBV19 and TRBJ1-2, the complete variable domain is DGGITQSPKYLFRKEGQNVTLSCEQNLNHDAMYWYRQDPGQGLRLIYYSQIVNDFQKGDIAEGYSVSREKKESFPLTVTSAQKNPTAFYLCASSIRTGPLYGYTFGSGTRLTVV.

V is TRBV11-3 and J is TRBJ2-1; D gene uncertain. The CDR3 contains 12 residues. V was clipped by 1 base and J by 7 bases, with 5 bases between them. Germline V gives CDR1 SGHNT, CDR2 YENEEA. CDR3: CASSLGRNEQFF. Here the CDR3 DNA reads TGTGCCAGCAGCTTAGGGCGAAATGAGCAGTTCTTC. The full variable domain, its missing parts supplied by reference TRBV11-3 and TRBJ2-1, is EAGVVQSPRYKIIEKKQPVAFWCNPISGHNTLYWYLQNLGQGPELLIRYENEEAVDDSQLPKDRFSAERLKGVDSTLKIQPAELGDSAVYLCASSLGRNEQFFGPGTRLTVL.

CDR3 in DNA: TGTGCCAGCAGCTTATCGGGCGGGACACTCTACGAGCAGTACTTC. It translates to CASSLSGGTLYEQYF. The rearrangement uses TRBV7-3 and TRBJ2-7; perhaps D is TRBD1 or TRBD2 (6 bases each). The CDR3 covers 15 residues. Germline V gene lookup returns CDR1 SGHTA and CDR2 FQGTGA. The germline V and J ends were trimmed by 2 bases and 3 bases, with 14 bases remaining between them.

About this clonotype: At one end, the junction sequence differs from germline, possibly due to a read error. This chain connects TRBV20-1 to TRBJ2-3; a possible D gene is TRBD2 (5 bases). Germline V gives CDR1 DFQATT, CDR2 SNEGSKA (reference sequence). The CDR3 runs to 13 residues. The CDR3, as DNA: TGCAGTGCCCCGGGAACCTACACATATACGCAGTATTTT. Translated: CSAPGTYTYTQYF.